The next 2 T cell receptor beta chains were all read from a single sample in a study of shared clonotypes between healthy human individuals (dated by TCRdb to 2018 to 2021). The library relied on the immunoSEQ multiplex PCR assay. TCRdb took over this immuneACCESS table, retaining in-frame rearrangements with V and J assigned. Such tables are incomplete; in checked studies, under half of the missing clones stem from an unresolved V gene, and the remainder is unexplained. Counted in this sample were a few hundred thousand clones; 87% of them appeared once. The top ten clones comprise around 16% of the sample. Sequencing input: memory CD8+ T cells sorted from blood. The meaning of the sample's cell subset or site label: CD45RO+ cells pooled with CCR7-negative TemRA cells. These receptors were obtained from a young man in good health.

CDR3 sequence: CAITETGAGGYTF. CDR3 bases: TGTGCCATCACAGAAACGGGGGCCGGTGGCTACACCTTC. The chain couples TRBV10-3 to TRBJ1-2; possibly TRBD1 for D (6 bases). V was cut by 7 bases and J by 7 bases, with 16 bases left in between. The germline V gene encodes CDR1 ENHRY and CDR2 SYGVKD. The CDR3 runs to 13 residues.

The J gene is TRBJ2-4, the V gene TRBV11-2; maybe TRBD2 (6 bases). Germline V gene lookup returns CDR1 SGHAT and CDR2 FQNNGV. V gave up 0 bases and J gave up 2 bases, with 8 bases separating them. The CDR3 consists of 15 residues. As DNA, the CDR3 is TGTGCCAGCAGCTTAGATCGGGGGTCCAAAAACATTCAGTACTTC. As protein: CASSLDRGSKNIQYF.